This T cell receptor beta chain was found in a study of shared clonotypes between healthy human individuals. Whole-study results and caveats: Among donors, the sharing of clonotypes was expected to be influenced by sequencing depth.

Sequencing used immunoSEQ multiplex PCR; TCRdb keeps in-frame clones, though not all of them. The sample shows more than 600,000 clones, about 92% of them seen only once. The CDR3 contains 13 residues. Germline assignment: CDR1 SGHAT and CDR2 FQDESV (reference sequence). This clone has just a few counts. As yet, its antigen is unknown. One end of the junction fails to match germline, which may point to a read error. Selected positively for CCR7 and CD45RO-negative, naive CD8 cells excluded terminally differentiated effector memory CD45RA+ cells. Caucasian adults living in Nashville, Tennessee, provided all samples.

This sequence joins TRBV11-1 and TRBJ2-1, with 8 nucleotides matching TRBD2. The clonotype was recovered from a man aged 25 to 40 in good health. Sequences were obtained from naive CD8+ T cells sorted from blood. CDR3 sequence: CASSLAGSNEQFF. The CDR3 DNA sequence: TGTGCCAGCAGCCTAGCGGGTTCCAATGAGCAGTTCTTC. The full variable domain, its missing parts supplied by reference TRBV11-1 and TRBJ2-1, is EAEVAQSPRYKITEKSQAVAFWCDPISGHATLYWYRQILGQGPELLVQFQDESVVDDSQLPKDRFSAERLKGVDSTLKIQPAELGDSAMYLCASSLAGSNEQFFGPGTRLTVL.